This T cell receptor beta chain appears in the sequencing data of a study of shared clonotypes between healthy human individuals. Study-level information: Every donor yielded three CD4 naive, three CD4 memory, two CD8 naive and one CD8 memory plate.

This CDR3 contains 13 residues. Germline V gene sequence: CDR1 SGHTA, CDR2 FQGNSA. Study-level findings and limits: The study found lower generation probabilities in non-shared clonotypes than in those shared by all four donors. Among the subsets, naive ones generally showed larger estimated richness than memory ones.

This clone was counted between two and nine times. What it binds is unknown. Its ends do not fully match the called genes, so a read error is possible. The method was immunoSEQ multiplex PCR; TCRdb's version includes in-frame clones alone and lacks a portion of them. The sample holds 190,000 or so clones, around 63% seen once. The donors were all Caucasian adults (living in Nashville, Tennessee). The sequence was obtained from a man aged 30-40 years in good health. The gene calls are TRBV7-2 and TRBJ2-7; 10 nucleotides match TRBD1. The sequencing sample was made of memory CD4+ T cells sorted from blood. Indicated subset: CD45RA-negative fraction. CDR3 sequence reads: CASSPSPGTGELF. Written as DNA, the CDR3 is TGTGCCAGCAGCCCTTCTCCCGGGACAGGGGAACTCTTC.